What follows are 19 T cell receptor beta chains derived from one specimen sequenced in a study of shared clonotypes between healthy human individuals (dated by TCRdb to about 2020). The library was built by means of the immunoSEQ multiplex PCR assay. The source is immuneACCESS, and TCRdb retained only in-frame sequences with V and J called. Part of the clones is not carried over; for the studies checked, unresolved V genes explain less than half of this, and the remainder is unexplained. The sample contains 1.4 million to 1.5 million clones, about 96% of them found a single time. 1.2% of the sample belongs to the ten largest clones. Specimen: naive CD4+ T cells sorted from blood. The label giving this sample's cell subset or site can be read as: CD45RA+ positively selected. These receptors came from a young man in good health.

This clone turned up a few times. The chain has TRBV2 and TRBJ1-1; D may be TRBD1 (5 bases). Deletions cut 3 bases from V and 8 bases from J, with 10 bases between. This CDR3 comprises 12 residues. The germline V gene has CDR1 SNHLY and CDR2 FYNNEI. In DNA, the CDR3 is TGTGCCAGCAGTGATCAGGGAACCGAAGCTTTCTTT. Protein: CASSDQGTEAFF.

This sequence joins TRBV6-1 and TRBJ1-6; 8 nucleotides match TRBD1. Trimming removed 5 bases from V and 7 bases from J; junction bases left unmatched: 4. CDR3 size: 14 residues. Germline V gives CDR1 MNHNS, CDR2 SASEGT. CDR3 sequence reads: CASSSDRGNSPLHF. CDR3 coding DNA: TGTGCCAGCAGTTCCGACAGGGGAAATTCACCCCTCCACTTT.

In nucleotides, the CDR3 is TGTGCCAGCAGCTTGTTCTTTTTGGGTTTGGGTGGAAACACCATATATTTT. Amino acid sequence: CASSLFFLGLGGNTIYF. The chain employs TRBV7-2 and TRBJ1-3; D gene unclear. The CDR3 runs to 17 residues. V was cut by 3 bases and J by 3 bases, with 18 bases left in between. CDR1 is SGHTA and CDR2 is FQGNSA in the germline V gene.

The gene calls are TRBV14 and TRBJ1-2; maybe TRBD1 (5 bases). Trimming took off 4 bases at V and 4 bases at J, with 13 bases between the two ends. CDR3 length equals 14 residues. Per germline, CDR1 SGHDN and CDR2 FVKESK. Here the CDR3 DNA reads TGTGCCAGCAGCCTGGGGCAGCCGTTCTATGGCTACACCTTC. Its translation: CASSLGQPFYGYTF.

J is TRBJ2-7 and V is TRBV7-2; a weak D match, TRBD1 (5 bases). From germline, CDR1 is SGHTA and CDR2 FQGNSA. The V end was cut by 3 bases, the J end by 7 bases, with 16 bases between. The CDR3 loop spans 14 amino acids. CDR3 nucleotide sequence: TGTGCCAGCAGCTTTCAGGGTCCCTCCGGGGAGCAGTACTTC. This encodes CASSFQGPSGEQYF.

With respect to this clone: This sample includes further DNA sequences coding for the same CDR3. The chain uses TRBV5-4 and TRBJ2-2; a weak D match, TRBD1 (5 bases). Germline CDR1 SGHNT, CDR2 YYREEE (reference sequence). This CDR3 contains 13 residues. V was trimmed by 5 bases and J by 0 bases, leaving 5 bases between them. CDR3 nucleotides: TGTGCCAGCAGGGGGCCGAACACCGGGGAGCTGTTTTTT. It is translated as CASRGPNTGELFF.

About this clone: Other DNA sequences in this sample translate to the same CDR3. The chain has TRBV14 and TRBJ1-1; 7 positions match TRBD1. This CDR3 is 14 amino acids long. Per germline, CDR1 SGHDN and CDR2 FVKESK. With V trimmed by 4 bases and J by 1 base, 3 bases remained unmatched. CDR3 region: CASSLRTGNTEAFF. CDR3 nucleotides: TGTGCCAGCAGCCTACGGACAGGGAACACTGAAGCTTTCTTT.

The chain uses TRBV27 and TRBJ2-7, with TRBD1 matching over 8 bases. The CDR3 contains 15 residues. V was pared by 6 bases and J by 3 bases, with 10 bases of the junction left unmatched. In germline, CDR1 is MNHEY, CDR2 SMNVEV (reference sequence). In DNA form, the CDR3 reads TGTGCCAGCAGGCGAAACACCGGGACAGGCTACGAGCAGTACTTC. It yields the protein CASRRNTGTGYEQYF.

Notes on this clone: The same CDR3 arises from other DNA sequences in this sample as well. The rearrangement links TRBV28 to TRBJ1-5; D is unclear. The germline V and J ends were trimmed by 2 bases and 2 bases, with 4 bases remaining between them. The germline gives CDR1 MDHEN, CDR2 SYDVKM. CDR3 length: 13 residues. The CDR3: CASSLTGNQPQHF. The CDR3 region has the DNA TGTGCCAGCAGTTTAACCGGCAATCAGCCCCAGCATTTT. Combining the CDR3 with reference TRBV28 and TRBJ1-5 gives the whole variable domain DVKVTQSSRYLVKRTGEKVFLECVQDMDHENMFWYRQDPGLGLRLIYFSYDVKMKEKGDIPEGYSVSREKKERFSLILESASTNQTSMYLCASSLTGNQPQHFGDGTRLSIL.

This clone appeared once. The chain has TRBV5-1 and TRBJ2-5, with D perhaps matching TRBD1 (5 bases). V lost 3 bases to trimming and J lost 7 bases, with 19 bases between them. The germline CDR1 and CDR2 sequences are SGHRS and YFSETQ. This CDR3 contains 15 residues. CDR3 sequence (DNA): TGCGCCAGCAGCTCCTCGGCAGGGCGCCGTGGGACCCAGTACTTC. Its protein is CASSSSAGRRGTQYF.

The gene calls are TRBV27 and TRBJ2-7, with D hard to call. Germline CDR1 and CDR2: MNHEY and SMNVEV (reference sequence). The CDR3 has 16 amino acids. With 1 base removed from V and 0 bases from J, the gap between germline ends came to 13 bases. The CDR3 reads CASSLYAPGPSYEQYF. The CDR3 coding sequence is TGTGCCAGCAGTTTATATGCGCCAGGACCCTCCTACGAGCAGTACTTC.

The gene calls are TRBV6-5 and TRBJ1-1; a weak D match, TRBD1 (5 bases). The germline gives CDR1 MNHEY, CDR2 SVGAGI. This CDR3 comprises 13 residues. Trimming pared 2 bases from V and 5 bases from J, leaving 9 bases between. CDR3: CASSYAGRTEAFF. Here the CDR3 DNA reads TGTGCCAGCAGTTACGCAGGGAGAACTGAAGCTTTCTTT.

The gene calls are TRBV7-2 and TRBJ2-3; the match to TRBD2 covers 12 bases. CDR3 size: 17 residues. V lost 2 bases and J lost 4; bases outside the gene matches: 7. CDR1 and CDR2 (germline): SGHTA, FQGNSA. The CDR3 here is CASSLRLAGVGADTQYF. CDR3 bases: TGTGCCAGCAGCTTACGACTAGCGGGAGTAGGGGCAGATACGCAGTATTTT.

The chain is built from TRBV27 and TRBJ2-7, with TRBD1 matching over 8 bases. V lost 7 bases, J lost 3 bases, and 5 bases stayed unmatched. Per the germline V gene, CDR1 is MNHEY and CDR2 is SMNVEV (reference sequence). The CDR3 runs 13 residues. CDR3 bases: TGTGCCAGCAAACGGACAGGGAACTACGAGCAGTACTTC. It specifies CASKRTGNYEQYF.

The V gene is TRBV5-1, the J gene TRBJ2-6, with 9 bases lining up with TRBD2. The germline V gene has CDR1 SGHRS and CDR2 YFSETQ. The CDR3 length is 18 residues. With 0 bases clipped from V and 1 base from J, the junction kept 5 bases outside the gene matches. The CDR3 DNA is TGCGCCAGCAGCTTGGAAGTAGCGGGAGTGTCTGGGGCCAACGTCCTGACTTTC. Protein: CASSLEVAGVSGANVLTF.

This sequence joins TRBV5-6 and TRBJ2-6; unclear D gene. V lost 0 bases, J lost 1 base, and 11 bases lay in between. The length of the CDR3 is 17 residues. From germline, CDR1 is SGHDT and CDR2 YYEEEE. The CDR3 bases are TGTGCCAGCAGCTTGGTATTGTCGCTTTCTGGGGCCAACGTCCTGACTTTC. This sequence encodes CASSLVLSLSGANVLTF.

The chain recombines TRBV4-1 with TRBJ2-6; 9 positions agree with TRBD1. The germline CDR1 and CDR2 sequences are MGHRA and YSYEKL. The CDR3 is 16 residues long. Unmatched junction bases numbered 3, after V lost 6 bases and J lost 0 bases. As DNA, the CDR3 is TGCGCCAGCAGGGACAGGGGAGCCTCTGGGGCCAACGTCCTGACTTTC. As protein: CASRDRGASGANVLTF.

The genes are TRBV6-6 and TRBJ2-7, with D perhaps assigned TRBD1 or TRBD2 (6 bases each). Germline V CDR1 and CDR2: MNHNY, SVGAGI (reference sequence). The CDR3 is made up of 13 amino acids. Trimming shortened V by 4 bases and J by 4 bases, and 11 bases separated the two germline ends. The CDR3 sequence is CASSFQGTYEQYF. Here the CDR3 DNA reads TGTGCCAGCAGTTTCCAGGGGACTTACGAGCAGTACTTC.

This clone appeared a single time. V and J are TRBV2 and TRBJ2-5; D remains unclear. CDR3 size: 12 residues. Germline CDR1 SNHLY, CDR2 FYNNEI. V was pared by 4 bases and J by 5 bases, with 8 bases between. This CDR3 reads CASSGSRETQYF. CDR3 bases: TGTGCCAGCAGTGGGTCTAGGGAGACCCAGTACTTC.